The 30 T cell receptor beta chains given below trace back to one sample, sequenced in a study of blood T cell repertoires in COVID-19 (dated by TCRdb to between 2020 and 2021). The protocol used for the library was the immunoSEQ multiplex PCR assay. Not all clones reach the TCRdb copy of this immuneACCESS table, which keeps in-frame sequences only. Checked studies attribute under half of the gap to unresolved V genes and leave the rest unexplained. The sample table records 80,000 or so clones; roughly 79% of these occur just once. 44% of the sample comes from the top ten. Input material: peripheral blood. The receptors here all came from an elderly man with acute or convalescent COVID-19.

This rearrangement joins TRBV5-1 to TRBJ2-1; 8 positions match TRBD1. The V gene's germline CDR1 is SGHRS and CDR2 YFSETQ. The CDR3 sequence is 14 residues long. Trimming cost V 7 bases and J 5 bases; bases outside gene matches: 8. The CDR3 region is CASGWTGRNNEQFF. The CDR3, as DNA: TGCGCCAGCGGTTGGACAGGGCGAAACAATGAGCAGTTCTTC.

This rearrangement joins TRBV27 to TRBJ1-1; D ambiguous. The CDR3 length is 16 residues. Germline CDR1 MNHEY, CDR2 SMNVEV (reference sequence). The CDR3 protein is CPTKHLHDSDHTEAFF. For the CDR3, the DNA is TGTCCCACAAAACACCTTCACGACTCTGATCACACTGAAGCTTTCTTT.

The CDR3 region has the DNA TGTGCCAGCAGCCTTTTACAGGGGGCGCGGGGGAACACTGAAGCTTTCTTT. Translation gives CASSLLQGARGNTEAFF. V is TRBV14 and J is TRBJ1-1; 9 nucleotides match TRBD1. This CDR3 is 17 amino acids long. The V segment lost 4 bases and the J segment 1 base; nucleotides outside the gene matches: 10. The germline CDR1 and CDR2 sequences are SGHDN and FVKESK.

CDR3 sequence reads: CATSNRPIATSGNEQFF. DNA for the CDR3: TGTGCCACCAGCAACCGCCCTATAGCGACTAGCGGGAATGAGCAGTTCTTC. This sequence joins TRBV15 and TRBJ2-1; 10 bases match TRBD2. This CDR3 has 17 amino acids. Germline V gene data show CDR1 as LNHNV and CDR2 as YYDKDF (reference sequence). Unmatched junction bases numbered 13, after V lost 4 bases and J lost 7 bases.

The V gene is TRBV24-1, the J gene TRBJ2-5; 8 bases are shared with TRBD2. This CDR3 region has 15 residues. Germline V gene data show CDR1 as KGHDR and CDR2 as SFDVKD. The V gene end was trimmed by 4 bases and the J gene end by 1 base; junction bases not matched to a gene: 4. The DNA for the CDR3 is TGTGCCACCAGTGACCATACTAGCGGCCAAGAGACCCAGTACTTC. This encodes CATSDHTSGQETQYF.

This sequence joins TRBV6-1 and TRBJ2-1; tentative D call: TRBD1 (5 bases). Germline CDR1 is MNHNS and CDR2 is SASEGT. Trimming stripped 3 bases from V and 0 bases from J, with 12 bases between. This CDR3 is built from 16 residues. CDR3 nucleotide sequence: TGTGCCAGCAGTGAGGGGCCAGGGTACTCCTACAATGAGCAGTTCTTC. Protein product: CASSEGPGYSYNEQFF.

The V gene is TRBV30, the J gene TRBJ1-5; 7 positions agree with TRBD1. CDR3 length: 16 amino acids. The V segment lost 2 bases and the J segment 4 bases; nucleotides outside the gene matches: 11. Germline CDR1 reads GTSNPN; CDR2 reads SVGIG (reference sequence). The CDR3 reads CAWSTTTGSGNQPQHF. In DNA form, the CDR3 reads TGTGCCTGGAGTACGACGACAGGGAGTGGGAATCAGCCCCAGCATTTT.

This chain connects TRBV15 to TRBJ2-2; possible D gene TRBD2, 6 bases. V shed 1 base and J shed 1 base, with 13 bases lying between them. The CDR3 totals 17 residues. Germline V CDR1 and CDR2: LNHNV, YYDKDF (reference sequence). CDR3 DNA sequence: TGTGCCACCAGCAGAGTTGTCGGGAGCCTGAACACCGGGGAGCTGTTTTTT. Translation gives CATSRVVGSLNTGELFF.

The rearrangement uses TRBV12-3 or TRBV12-4 and TRBJ2-5; perhaps TRBD2 as D (5 bases). The V end lost 3 bases, the J end lost 3 bases, and 8 bases lay between the germline ends. The CDR3 extends over 13 amino acids. The CDR3 sequence is CASSLSGKETQYF. The CDR3, as DNA: TGTGCCAGCAGTTTGAGCGGAAAAGAGACCCAGTACTTC.

The chain employs TRBV5-1 and TRBJ2-5; 11 nucleotides match TRBD2. Trimming took 0 bases from V and 7 from J; bases not matched to a gene: 5. In germline, CDR1 is SGHRS, CDR2 YFSETQ. The CDR3 is 15 residues long. The CDR3 is CASSLETSGVGTQYF. CDR3 sequence (DNA): TGCGCCAGCAGCTTGGAGACTAGCGGGGTTGGGACCCAGTACTTC.

The chain employs TRBV30 and TRBJ2-5, with a tentative D call TRBD1 (6 bases). Germline V gene lookup returns CDR1 GTSNPN and CDR2 SVGIG (reference sequence). The V end lost 0 bases, the J end lost 7 bases, and 12 bases lay between the germline ends. The CDR3 runs 13 residues. The CDR3: CAWSVGGIGTQYF. The CDR3 nucleotides are TGTGCCTGGAGTGTAGGGGGTATAGGGACCCAGTACTTC. Complete variable domain (other parts from reference TRBV30 and TRBJ2-5): SQTIHQWPATLVQPVGSPLSLECTVEGTSNPNLYWYRQAAGRGLQLLFYSVGIGQISSEVPQNLSASRPQDRQFILSSKKLLLSDSGFYLCAWSVGGIGTQYFGPGTRLLVL.

This chain connects TRBV5-1 to TRBJ2-6, with D unresolved. Between the trimmed V and J ends, which lost 3 bases and 1 base, there was a span of 11 bases. CDR3 length: 16 amino acids. Germline values: CDR1 SGHRS, CDR2 YFSETQ. CDR3 loop: CASSYQASSGANVLTF. The CDR3 nucleotides are TGCGCCAGCAGCTACCAGGCTTCGTCTGGGGCCAACGTCCTGACTTTC.

This chain joins TRBV6-2 or TRBV6-3 and TRBJ1-5, with 10 bases that match TRBD1. The CDR3 is 16 amino acids. Looked up from germline, CDR1 is MNHEY and CDR2 is SVGEGT. V dropped 5 bases and J dropped 7; count of bases not matched to a gene: 11. The CDR3 protein is CASSDFGQGVGQPQHF. The CDR3 DNA follows: TGTGCCAGCAGTGACTTCGGACAGGGGGTGGGACAGCCCCAGCATTTT.

The rearrangement links TRBV4-3 to TRBJ1-2, with TRBD1 matching 10 bases. Germline trimming cut 1 base from V and 5 bases from J; bases unmatched to any gene: 4. From germline, CDR1 is LGHNA and CDR2 YSLEER. The CDR3 extends over 15 amino acids. The CDR3 loop is CASSQGTGGGYGYTF. The CDR3 nucleotides are TGCGCCAGCAGCCAAGGGACAGGGGGAGGGTATGGCTACACCTTC.

The count of this clone is one. Additional DNA sequences in this sample encode the identical CDR3. The gene calls are TRBV28 and TRBJ1-2; perhaps TRBD1 as D (5 bases). Looked up from germline, CDR1 is MDHEN and CDR2 is SYDVKM. V was pared by 2 bases and J by 7 bases, with 14 bases between. The length of the CDR3 is 14 residues. DNA of the CDR3: TGTGCCAGCAGTTTAGGGACTTCGGTAGGTGGCTACACCTTC. It codes for CASSLGTSVGGYTF.

The chain has TRBV5-1 and TRBJ1-1; D is unclear. Per germline, CDR1 SGHRS and CDR2 YFSETQ. V dropped 4 bases and J dropped 0 bases, with 10 bases sitting between them. This CDR3 has 14 residues. CDR3: CASSPDTVNTEAFF. The CDR3 region has the DNA TGCGCCAGCAGCCCTGACACTGTGAACACTGAAGCTTTCTTT.

This clone has a handful of counts. This chain links TRBV28 with TRBJ1-2; perhaps TRBD1 as D (5 bases). Trimming pared 5 bases from V and 2 bases from J, leaving 9 bases between. The CDR3 length is 13 residues. Germline CDR1 is MDHEN and CDR2 is SYDVKM. The CDR3 DNA reads as TGTGCCAGCAGTACGGGGGGGAACTATGGCTACACCTTC. Translated, it gives CASSTGGNYGYTF.

CDR3 sequence reads: CASSPNRGLQQETQYF. The CDR3 region has the DNA TGTGCCAGCAGTCCCAACCGGGGACTACAACAGGAGACCCAGTACTTC. J is TRBJ2-5 and V is TRBV28, with 7 bases fitting TRBD2. The length of the CDR3 is 16 residues. The ends lost 5 bases at V and 5 bases at J; junction bases unmatched: 14. Per the germline V gene, CDR1 is MDHEN and CDR2 is SYDVKM.

The J gene is TRBJ2-5, the V gene TRBV21-1; TRBD2, the table's D call, was not compared with the DNA. TRBV21-1 is a pseudogene segment. The CDR3 is made up of 13 amino acids. The CDR3 here is CAFLAGARETQYF. The CDR3 coding sequence is TGTGCCTTCCTAGCGGGAGCTAGGGAGACCCAGTACTTC.

The J gene is TRBJ2-5, the V gene TRBV5-1; D uncertain. Deletions cut 5 bases from V and 2 bases from J, with 10 bases between. In germline, CDR1 is SGHRS, CDR2 YFSETQ. The CDR3 spans 13 residues. CDR3 region: CASSSTIQETQYF. The DNA of the CDR3 is TGCGCCAGCAGTAGCACGATTCAAGAGACCCAGTACTTC. The full variable domain, rest sourced from reference TRBV5-1 and TRBJ2-5, is KAGVTQTPRYLIKTRGQQVTLSCSPISGHRSVSWYQQTPGQGLQFLFEYFSETQRNKGNFPGRFSGRQFSNSRSEMNVSTLELGDSALYLCASSSTIQETQYFGPGTRLLVL.

This rearrangement joins TRBV6-5 to TRBJ2-5, with 10 bases that match TRBD1. J was trimmed by 4 bases and V by 7 bases; bases with no gene match: 3. The CDR3 has 13 amino acids. Germline V gene data show CDR1 as MNHEY and CDR2 as SVGAGI. CDR3 residues: CASKTGGSETQYF. CDR3 coding DNA: TGTGCCAGCAAGACAGGGGGCTCAGAGACCCAGTACTTC.

The chain has TRBV3-1 (or the pseudogene TRBV3-2) and TRBJ1-2; TRBD1 might be the D (5 bases). Between the trimmed V and J ends, which lost 2 bases and 5 bases, there was a span of 12 bases. Germline CDR1 LGHDT, CDR2 YNNKEL (reference sequence). The CDR3 loop spans 14 amino acids. Here the CDR3 reads CASSQRDFRYGYTF. CDR3 sequence (DNA): TGTGCCAGCAGCCAAAGGGACTTTCGGTATGGCTACACCTTC.

This chain connects TRBV18 to TRBJ2-7; 8 nucleotides line up with TRBD1. The CDR3 has 15 residues. Trimming at V came to 5 bases and at J to 5 bases, leaving 11 bases not matched to a gene. Germline CDR1 reads KGHSH; CDR2 reads LQKENI. This CDR3 reads CASSSMTGDLHEQYF. The CDR3 nucleotides read TGTGCCAGCTCATCAATGACAGGGGACCTCCACGAGCAGTACTTC.

The CDR3 region has the DNA TGTGCCAGCAGTTCTAGCGGGGGAGTCTACAATGAGCAGTTCTTC. As protein: CASSSSGGVYNEQFF. The chain uses TRBV27 and TRBJ2-1; 10 nucleotides line up with TRBD2. CDR1 and CDR2 (germline): MNHEY, SMNVEV (reference sequence). CDR3 length equals 15 residues. V shed 4 bases and J 3 bases; nucleotides not matched to a gene: 3.

The J gene is TRBJ1-4, the V gene TRBV5-1, with 10 nucleotides matching TRBD1. The CDR3 consists of 17 residues. Germline lookup yields CDR1 SGHRS and CDR2 YFSETQ. Unmatched junction bases numbered 12, after V lost 3 bases and J lost 7 bases. The CDR3 region is CASSSAPVRDRGEKLFF. CDR3 in DNA: TGCGCCAGCAGCTCGGCTCCTGTCCGGGACAGGGGTGAAAAACTGTTTTTT.

The rearrangement links TRBV5-1 to TRBJ2-2; 7 nucleotides agree with TRBD1. Trimming removed 7 bases from V and 4 bases from J; junction bases left unmatched: 4. Germline values: CDR1 SGHRS, CDR2 YFSETQ. The CDR3 contains 13 residues. The CDR3 spells CASGTVSTGELFF. The CDR3 DNA follows: TGCGCCAGCGGGACAGTGAGCACCGGGGAGCTGTTTTTT.

The V gene is TRBV29-1, the J gene TRBJ1-5; D gene uncertain. The CDR3 is 13 amino acids. Per germline, CDR1 SQVTM and CDR2 ANQGSEA. Deletions cut 4 bases from V and 3 bases from J, with 10 bases between. The CDR3: CSVVGDANQPQHF. The CDR3, as DNA: TGCAGCGTTGTTGGAGACGCCAATCAGCCCCAGCATTTT.

The CDR3 DNA reads as TGTGCCAGCAGTTCGGACAGCGGGGAGCTGTTTTTT. It is translated as CASSSDSGELFF. The chain combines TRBV2 with TRBJ2-2; D perhaps matches TRBD1 (6 bases). Trimming stripped 5 bases from V and 7 bases from J, with 8 bases between. Per germline, CDR1 SNHLY and CDR2 FYNNEI. The CDR3 extends over 12 amino acids.

The rearrangement links TRBV7-2 to TRBJ1-1, with D tentatively TRBD1 (5 bases). Deletions cut 1 base from V and 6 bases from J, with 15 bases between. Germline V gene sequence: CDR1 SGHTA, CDR2 FQGNSA. This CDR3 has 15 amino acids. The CDR3 nucleotides are TGTGCCAGCAGCTTAGACCGATGGGGGGAGTCTGAAGCTTTCTTT. Its protein product is CASSLDRWGESEAFF.

The rearrangement uses TRBV6-1 and TRBJ1-5; 10 bases fit TRBD1. The trim removed 4 bases at V and 4 bases at J, leaving 13 bases unmatched. The CDR3 consists of 18 residues. Germline CDR1 reads MNHNS; CDR2 reads SASEGT. The CDR3 loop is CASSGLPGQGSPNQPQHF. DNA of the CDR3: TGTGCCAGCAGTGGACTACCGGGACAGGGGTCACCAAATCAGCCCCAGCATTTT.